Included here is one TCR beta chain sequence, with context. Its antigen is as yet unknown. Compared with germline, one end of the junction differs, possibly owing to a read error. These data are taken from a study of prognosis after radiotherapy for stage I lung cancer. By two-round multiplex PCR, the TCR beta CDR3 was amplified from genomic DNA. Primers (each specific to one TRBV or TRBJ gene) were used in first-round PCR. TCRdb reanalysed the multiplex PCR reads using MiXCR and keeps one entry per CDR3 protein. The table has nearly 20,000 distinct CDR3 sequences, about 27% seen once. Findings and caveats of the study: As reported, TRBV and TRBJ gene usage differed between patients who had metastases and those who did not.

Without prior chemotherapy, radiotherapy or other malignancies, every patient was node-negative by CT and PET/CT. Sequencing used PBMCs, obtained before or after stereotactic body radiation therapy (not recorded which). This sequence was found in a donor aged 50 or older with non-small cell lung cancer.

CDR3 sequence reads: CASSPTGGTSPLRF. In DNA form, the CDR3 reads TGTGCCAGTAGTCCGACAGGGGGCACATCACCCCTCCGCTTT. The rearrangement uses TRBV19 and TRBJ1-6, with 10 bases identical to TRBD1. This CDR3 spans 14 amino acids. The germline V gene encodes CDR1 LNHDA and CDR2 SQIVND (reference sequence). The full variable domain, its missing parts supplied by reference TRBV19 and TRBJ1-6, is DGGITQSPKYLFRKEGQNVTLSCEQNLNHDAMYWYRQDPGQGLRLIYYSQIVNDFQKGDIAEGYSVSREKKESFPLTVTSAQKNPTAFYLCASSPTGGTSPLRFGNGTRLTVT.